Listed below are T cell receptor beta chains from one sample, sequenced in a study of monozygotic twins with inflammatory bowel disease. No DNA is given; TCRdb re-called the 5' RACE reads and lists each CDR3 protein once. Its listing shows 210,000 or so distinct CDR3 sequences. Material: blood. The receptors come from a human donor with ulcerative colitis or Crohn's disease, or a healthy co-twin of an affected twin (not recorded which). CDR3s include the opening cysteine and the closing phenylalanine or tryptophan.

V gene: TRBV7-2
J gene: TRBJ2-5
CDR3 protein: CASSFVAGGPGETQYF

V gene: TRBV12-3/TRBV12-4
J gene: TRBJ2-1
CDR3 protein: CASSSTGGGYNEQFF

V gene: TRBV28
J gene: TRBJ1-1
CDR3 protein: CASILGTEAFF

V gene: TRBV7-7
J gene: TRBJ2-5
CDR3 protein: CASSRFGGLQETQYF

V gene: TRBV6-2/TRBV6-3
J gene: TRBJ1-1
CDR3 protein: CASSGRQGAAEAFF

V gene: TRBV7-9
J gene: TRBJ1-3
CDR3 protein: CASSRVGGSGNTIYF

V gene: TRBV5-1
J gene: TRBJ2-1
CDR3 protein: CASSLADRVGEQFF

V gene: TRBV27
J gene: TRBJ2-3
CDR3 protein: CASSEDRELTDTQYF

V gene: TRBV5-1
J gene: TRBJ2-1
CDR3 protein: CASSWGLEQFF

V gene: TRBV10-3
J gene: TRBJ2-1
CDR3 protein: CATTGASSYNEQFF

V gene: TRBV11-2
J gene: TRBJ2-2
CDR3 protein: CASSSWTSANTGELFF

V gene: TRBV20-1
J gene: TRBJ1-2
CDR3 protein: CSASSGTGSDYTF

V gene: TRBV5-1
J gene: TRBJ2-5
CDR3 protein: CASSLDWEKTQYF

V gene: TRBV6-5
J gene: TRBJ1-1
CDR3 protein: CASSFGAKAFF

V gene: TRBV6-6
J gene: TRBJ2-7
CDR3 protein: CASTRDTSRAAQYF

V gene: TRBV6-2/TRBV6-3
J gene: TRBJ2-7
CDR3 protein: CASSYSTSTYF

V gene: TRBV28
J gene: TRBJ2-2
CDR3 protein: CASLFFFVQLGLQTAGELFF